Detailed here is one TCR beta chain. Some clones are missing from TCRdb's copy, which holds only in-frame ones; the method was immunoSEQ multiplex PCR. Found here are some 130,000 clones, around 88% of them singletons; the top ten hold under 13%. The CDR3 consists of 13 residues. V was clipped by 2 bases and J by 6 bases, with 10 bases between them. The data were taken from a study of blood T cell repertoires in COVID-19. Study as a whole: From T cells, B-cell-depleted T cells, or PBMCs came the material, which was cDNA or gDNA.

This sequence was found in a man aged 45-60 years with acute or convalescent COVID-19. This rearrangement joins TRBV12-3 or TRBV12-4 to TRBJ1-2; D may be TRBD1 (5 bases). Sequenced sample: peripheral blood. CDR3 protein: CASSLWGGNGYTF. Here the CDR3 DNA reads TGTGCCAGCAGTTTATGGGGGGGAAATGGCTACACCTTC.